Listed below are T cell receptor beta chains from one sample, sequenced in a study of T cell responses to AZD1222 COVID-19 vaccine. TCRdb's table, derived via immunoSEQ multiplex PCR, lists solely in-frame clones and lacks some. The data show 150,000 or so clones, about nine tenths seen once. This specimen consisted of peripheral blood, obtained on day 0 of AZD1222 vaccination. These receptors all come from an adult in good health. The CDR3 runs from the conserved cysteine through the conserved F or W. The order of the fields is clone size, D gene, J gene, V gene, CDR3 DNA, CDR3 protein. The D gene is left open where the match is weak. Some rows have no size entry. The others give once, few or many, or a class for an expanded clone.

clone size: NA
D gene: TRBD1
J gene: TRBJ1-1
V gene: TRBV11-2
CDR3 DNA: TGTGCCAGCAGCATGATAAGGGGGCAGAACACTGAAGCTTTCTTT
CDR3 protein: CASSMIRGQNTEAFF

clone size: NA
D gene: NA
J gene: TRBJ1-5
V gene: TRBV29-1
CDR3 DNA: TGCAGCGTTAAATGGGGTAGGGATCAGCCCCAGCATTTT
CDR3 protein: CSVKWGRDQPQHF

clone size: NA
D gene: TRBD1
J gene: TRBJ1-2
V gene: TRBV19
CDR3 DNA: TGTGCCAGTAGTTCACAGACAGGGGGCATCTATGGCTACACCTTC
CDR3 protein: CASSSQTGGIYGYTF

clone size: NA
D gene: NA
J gene: TRBJ2-3
V gene: TRBV29-1
CDR3 DNA: TGCACGGTGCAGGGAAGCACAGATACGCAGTATTTT
CDR3 protein: CTVQGSTDTQYF

clone size: NA
D gene: NA
J gene: TRBJ1-1
V gene: TRBV20-1
CDR3 DNA: TGCAGTGCTAGTTTGGAACAGTTGAACACTGAAGCTTTCTTT
CDR3 protein: CSASLEQLNTEAFF

clone size: NA
D gene: NA
J gene: TRBJ1-3
V gene: TRBV5-1
CDR3 DNA: TGCGCCAGCAGCTGGACGCCGGGAGAAGCCTCTGGAAACACCATATATTTT
CDR3 protein: CASSWTPGEASGNTIYF

clone size: NA
D gene: TRBD1
J gene: TRBJ1-2
V gene: TRBV15
CDR3 DNA: TGTGCCACCAGCAGAGATCGGACAGGGGGCTTGGGCTACACCTTC
CDR3 protein: CATSRDRTGGLGYTF

clone size: NA
D gene: TRBD1
J gene: TRBJ1-2
V gene: TRBV7-6
CDR3 DNA: TGTGCCAGCAGCCCACACAGGGGAGGCTATGGCTACACCTTC
CDR3 protein: CASSPHRGGYGYTF

clone size: NA
D gene: NA
J gene: TRBJ2-5
V gene: TRBV5-6
CDR3 DNA: TGTGCCAGCAGCTTAACATACCTCCAAGAGACCCAGTACTTC
CDR3 protein: CASSLTYLQETQYF

clone size: NA
D gene: NA
J gene: TRBJ1-3
V gene: TRBV7-9
CDR3 DNA: TGTGCCAGCAGCATGCGCCGCCTGGGGGAAGGTGGAAACACCATATATTTT
CDR3 protein: CASSMRRLGEGGNTIYF

clone size: NA
D gene: NA
J gene: TRBJ1-6
V gene: TRBV9
CDR3 DNA: TGTGCCAGCAGCGTAGCCGGGGGGGCCAATTCACCCCTCCACTTT
CDR3 protein: CASSVAGGANSPLHF

clone size: NA
D gene: NA
J gene: TRBJ1-1
V gene: TRBV3-1/TRBV3-2
CDR3 DNA: TGTGCCAGCAGCTTCGGAGACACTGAAGCTTTCTTT
CDR3 protein: CASSFGDTEAFF

clone size: once
D gene: TRBD1
J gene: TRBJ2-5
V gene: TRBV5-1
CDR3 DNA: TGCGCCAGCAGCCAAGGACAGGGGGCTAGGAAGACCCAGTACTTC
CDR3 protein: CASSQGQGARKTQYF

clone size: NA
D gene: NA
J gene: TRBJ2-1
V gene: TRBV20-1
CDR3 DNA: TGCAGTGCTAGTGTCGCGGGACCCTTTAATGAGCAGTTCTTC
CDR3 protein: CSASVAGPFNEQFF

clone size: NA
D gene: NA
J gene: TRBJ1-3
V gene: TRBV28
CDR3 DNA: TGTGCCAGCAGGCAGGGAACCTCCTCTGGAAACACCATATATTTT
CDR3 protein: CASRQGTSSGNTIYF

clone size: NA
D gene: NA
J gene: TRBJ1-3
V gene: TRBV29-1
CDR3 DNA: TGCAGCGCTGATGAGATCTCTGGAAACACCATATATTTT
CDR3 protein: CSADEISGNTIYF

clone size: NA
D gene: TRBD2
J gene: TRBJ2-7
V gene: TRBV28
CDR3 DNA: TGTGCCAGCAGCCCTCTAGCGGGGACTCAATACGAGCAGTACTTC
CDR3 protein: CASSPLAGTQYEQYF

clone size: NA
D gene: NA
J gene: TRBJ1-1
V gene: TRBV7-9
CDR3 DNA: TGTGCCAGCAGCCCCGTGGGGGGCAACACTGAAGCTTTCTTT
CDR3 protein: CASSPVGGNTEAFF

clone size: once
D gene: NA
J gene: TRBJ1-4
V gene: TRBV4-1
CDR3 DNA: TGCGCCAGCAGCCAAGTGAGGGGTGGAGTTTCTAATGAAAAACTGTTTTTT
CDR3 protein: CASSQVRGGVSNEKLFF

clone size: NA
D gene: NA
J gene: TRBJ2-7
V gene: TRBV27
CDR3 DNA: TGTGCCAGCAGTGCAACACCAACCTACGAGCAGTACTTC
CDR3 protein: CASSATPTYEQYF

clone size: NA
D gene: NA
J gene: TRBJ2-1
V gene: TRBV11-3
CDR3 DNA: TGTGCCAGCAGCCCCGGAGACAATGAGCAGTTCTTC
CDR3 protein: CASSPGDNEQFF

clone size: NA
D gene: NA
J gene: TRBJ2-1
V gene: TRBV29-1
CDR3 DNA: TGCAGCGTTGGGTCGGGGGCCCATAGCGTTGAGCAGTTCTTC
CDR3 protein: CSVGSGAHSVEQFF

clone size: NA
D gene: NA
J gene: TRBJ2-6
V gene: TRBV4-3
CDR3 DNA: TGCGCCAGCAGCCAAGAGAGGAGCAGCTCTGGGGCCAACGTCCTGACTTTC
CDR3 protein: CASSQERSSSGANVLTF

clone size: NA
D gene: NA
J gene: TRBJ1-2
V gene: TRBV20-1
CDR3 DNA: TGCAGTGCTAGTCCATTCGGACACGCTAACTATGGCTACACCTTC
CDR3 protein: CSASPFGHANYGYTF

clone size: NA
D gene: TRBD2
J gene: TRBJ2-7
V gene: TRBV5-6
CDR3 DNA: TGTGCCAGCAGCTTGGCTAGCGGGAGGGCCTACGAGCAGTACTTC
CDR3 protein: CASSLASGRAYEQYF

clone size: NA
D gene: NA
J gene: TRBJ2-1
V gene: TRBV9
CDR3 DNA: TGTGCCAGCAGCGTAGCCGGTGCGGGTGGTTACAATGAGCAGTTCTTC
CDR3 protein: CASSVAGAGGYNEQFF

clone size: NA
D gene: NA
J gene: TRBJ2-5
V gene: TRBV14
CDR3 DNA: TGTGCCAGCAGCCAAACCCTATTTGTGACCCAGTACTTC
CDR3 protein: CASSQTLFVTQYF

clone size: NA
D gene: NA
J gene: TRBJ2-3
V gene: TRBV3-1/TRBV3-2
CDR3 DNA: TGTGCCAGCAGCCGGTTCCGAGATACGCAGTATTTT
CDR3 protein: CASSRFRDTQYF

clone size: NA
D gene: TRBD2
J gene: TRBJ2-5
V gene: TRBV23-1
CDR3 DNA: TGCGCCAGCAGTCAATCAGGCCCTGGGACTAGCACGAAGACCCAGTACTTC
CDR3 protein: CASSQSGPGTSTKTQYF

clone size: NA
D gene: NA
J gene: TRBJ1-5
V gene: TRBV29-1
CDR3 DNA: TGCAGCGTTGGAGGGAGGGCGGATCAGCCCCAGCATTTT
CDR3 protein: CSVGGRADQPQHF

clone size: NA
D gene: NA
J gene: TRBJ1-1
V gene: TRBV29-1
CDR3 DNA: TGCAGCGTTGGAGAAATGAACACTGAAGCTTTCTTT
CDR3 protein: CSVGEMNTEAFF